This T cell receptor beta chain was identified during a study of blood T cell repertoires in COVID-19. Across the whole study: PBMCs, B-cell-depleted T cells, or T cells were the source of the cDNA or gDNA that made up the material.

Participants spanned ages about 18 to 90 years and resided in 20 to 25 US areas. Participant-reported clinical history was the basis for cohort assignment. There are 14 residues in the CDR3. V dropped 11 bases and J dropped 1; count of bases not matched to a gene: 5. Germline CDR1 reads MNHEY; CDR2 reads SVGAGI. Original handling: Amplified reference gene primers provided the basis for estimating nucleated cell counts. Data came from immunoSEQ multiplex PCR; TCRdb stores just in-frame clones and leaves some out. V, J and clone size derive from that table, while D and trimming were established from the DNA sequence. The table has about 210,000 clones, around 89% seen once.

The receptor comes from a woman aged 40 to 50 with acute COVID-19. The sample was PBMCs or T cells enriched from blood (not recorded which). The J gene is TRBJ2-3, the V gene TRBV6-5; 11 bases fit TRBD2. The CDR3 nucleotides read TGTGCCGCAACTAGCGGGGGACGCACAGATACGCAGTATTTT. It specifies CAATSGGRTDTQYF.